Listed below are T cell receptor beta chains from one sample, sequenced in a study of preoperative IRX-2 immunotherapy in early breast cancer. The protocol was immunoSEQ multiplex PCR, while the TCRdb copy is restricted to in-frame clones and leaves out a portion. The data contain approximately 30,000 clones, about 95% of them singletons. The sample was acquired from a patient treated with IRX-2 immunotherapy. The receptors derive from a human donor with breast cancer. CDR3s include the opening cysteine and the closing phenylalanine or tryptophan. The order of the fields is clone size, D gene, J gene, V gene, CDR3 protein, CDR3 DNA. The D gene is left open where the match is weak. Expanded clones are given a class, and other clones once, few, many or no size at all.

. . TRBJ2-1 TRBV7-5 CVRSPGDPGSSYNEQFF TGTGTCAGAAGCCCAGGGGACCCGGGCAGCTCCTACAATGAGCAGTTCTTC
. . TRBJ2-1 TRBV2 CASRPLAGAYNEQFF TGTGCCAGCAGACCCCTGGCAGGGGCCTACAATGAGCAGTTCTTC
. . TRBJ2-2 TRBV30 CAWSLLDRDTGELFF TGTGCCTGGAGTCTATTGGACCGAGACACCGGGGAGCTGTTTTTT
. . TRBJ1-6 TRBV6-6 CASTSNSPLHF TGTGCCAGCACCTCAAATTCACCCCTCCACTTT
. . TRBJ2-7 TRBV5-1 CASSFGRSRSYEQYF TGCGCCAGCAGCTTCGGCAGGAGTCGATCCTACGAGCAGTACTTC
. . TRBJ1-3 TRBV4-2 CASSQGPGDGGNTIYF TGTGCCAGCAGCCAAGGCCCTGGGGACGGCGGAAACACCATATATTTT
. . TRBJ1-5 TRBV9 CASSVDVGNQPQHF TGTGCCAGCAGCGTAGACGTTGGCAATCAGCCCCAGCATTTT
. . TRBJ2-1 TRBV19 CASSTIDGGNEQFF TGTGCCAGTAGTACGATAGACGGCGGCAATGAGCAGTTCTTC
. . TRBJ2-3 TRBV5-6 CASSRTDTSTDTQYF TGTGCCAGCAGTCGGACGGATACTAGCACAGATACGCAGTATTTT
. . TRBJ2-7 TRBV5-1 CASSLTMDRSYEQYF TGCGCCAGCAGCTTAACCATGGACAGATCCTACGAGCAGTACTTC
. . TRBJ1-4 TRBV5-1 CASSLAGAPASPNEKLFF TGCGCCAGCAGCTTGGCTGGGGCTCCCGCGTCTCCTAATGAAAAACTGTTTTTT
once . TRBJ1-2 TRBV19 CASSLDRRDNYGYTF TGTGCCAGTAGCCTCGACAGGAGAGATAACTATGGCTACACCTTC
. . TRBJ1-5 TRBV6-6 CASSYSKDQPQHF TGTGCCAGCAGTTACTCAAAGGATCAGCCCCAGCATTTT
. . TRBJ2-5 TRBV15 CATSNSLAGQETQYF TGTGCCACCAGCAACTCACTGGCGGGGCAAGAGACCCAGTACTTC
. TRBD1 TRBJ1-5 TRBV27 CASRGQGKEPQHF TGTGCCAGCAGGGGACAGGGGAAGGAGCCCCAGCATTTT
once TRBD1 TRBJ2-5 TRBV7-3 CASSLGWTGGRETQYF TGTGCCAGCAGCTTGGGATGGACAGGGGGTAGGGAGACCCAGTACTTC
. TRBD2 TRBJ2-6 TRBV6-1 CASLTGGSGANVLTF TGTGCCAGCCTGACGGGAGGGTCTGGGGCCAACGTCCTGACTTTC
. . TRBJ1-5 TRBV12-5 CASGPANQPQHF TGTGCTAGTGGACCGGCCAATCAGCCCCAGCATTTT
. . TRBJ1-5 TRBV2 CASSGGSGLNQPQHF TGTGCCAGCAGTGGAGGATCCGGCCTTAATCAGCCCCAGCATTTT
. TRBD1 TRBJ1-1 TRBV27 CASSLSGQGTEAFF TGTGCCAGCAGTTTATCGGGACAGGGAACTGAAGCTTTCTTT
. TRBD1 TRBJ1-2 TRBV9 CASSGQGGRDYGYTF TGTGCCAGCAGTGGACAGGGCGGGCGCGACTATGGCTACACCTTC
. . TRBJ2-7 TRBV29-1 CSVEGATSYEQYF TGCAGCGTTGAGGGGGCGACTAGCTACGAGCAGTACTTC
. TRBD1 TRBJ2-7 TRBV29-1 CSVGRVPGQDSYEQYF TGCAGCGTTGGACGGGTGCCGGGACAGGACTCCTACGAGCAGTACTTC
. . TRBJ2-1 TRBV11-2 CASSLVTSRMEQFF TGTGCCAGCAGCCTGGTGACTAGTCGGATGGAGCAGTTCTTC